The 8 T cell receptor beta chains presented below share a single source sample, sequenced in a study of T-cell memory formation after mild COVID-19. TCRdb redid the calling of the 5' RACE reads with MiXCR, one entry per CDR3 protein. This repertoire shows a few hundred thousand distinct CDR3 sequences, 10% found once; its top ten account for 2.5% to 3.5%. Sequenced material: PBMCs or a T cell subset sorted from them (not recorded which). The origin of the receptors is a man between 18 and 29 years old who had mild COVID-19 (a few samples of this study predate the infection). Cell type and time point are not known.

The V gene is TRBV7-9, the J gene TRBJ2-1, with D tentatively TRBD2 (6 bases). Trimming left V 8 bases short and J 9 bases short, with 17 bases between. Germline values: CDR1 SEHNR, CDR2 FQNEAQ (reference sequence). The length of the CDR3 is 13 residues. CDR3 DNA: TGTGCCAGCCGCCCGGTTCGGAGGGGTGAGCAGTTCTTC. Its translation: CASRPVRRGEQFF. Full variable domain (remainder filled in from reference TRBV7-9 and TRBJ2-1): DTGVSQNPRHKITKRGQNVTFRCDPISEHNRLYWYRQTLGQGPEFLTYFQNEAQLEKSRLLSDRFSAERPKGSFSTLEIQRTEQGDSAMYLCASRPVRRGEQFFGPGTRLTVL.

The gene calls are TRBV4-3 and TRBJ1-5; D gene unclear. The germline V and J ends were trimmed by 4 bases and 6 bases, with 13 bases remaining between them. CDR1 is LGHNA, CDR2 YSLEER, per germline. The CDR3 is 14 amino acids. The CDR3 DNA sequence: TGCGCCAGCAGCCGCGGTGGGGTCGGTCAGCCCCAGCATTTT. Protein: CASSRGGVGQPQHF.

The V and J genes are TRBV5-6 and TRBJ1-5; a weak D match, TRBD1 (5 bases). Germline CDR1 SGHDT, CDR2 YYEEEE. This CDR3 contains 16 residues. V dropped 1 base and J dropped 2 bases, with 13 bases sitting between them. CDR3 bases: TGTGCCAGCAGCTTGAGGGCAGGGTGGGGCAATCAGCCCCAGCATTTT. Protein product: CASSLRAGWGNQPQHF.

J is TRBJ1-2 and V is TRBV5-1; 8 bases are shared with TRBD1. The CDR3 is 15 amino acids. The junction had 10 bases not matched to a gene; V was cut back by 4 bases and J by 5 bases. The germline CDR1 and CDR2 sequences are SGHRS and YFSETQ. The chain's CDR3 is CASSPDRGAPYGYTF. CDR3 DNA sequence: TGCGCCAGCAGCCCCGACAGGGGCGCGCCTTATGGCTACACCTTC. Variable domain in full (rest from reference TRBV5-1 and TRBJ1-2): KAGVTQTPRYLIKTRGQQVTLSCSPISGHRSVSWYQQTPGQGLQFLFEYFSETQRNKGNFPGRFSGRQFSNSRSEMNVSTLELGDSALYLCASSPDRGAPYGYTFGSGTRLTVV.

The chain links TRBV18 to TRBJ1-5; possible D gene TRBD1, 6 bases. The CDR3 totals 14 residues. Germline loops: CDR1 KGHSH, CDR2 LQKENI. V shed 2 bases and J shed 7 bases, with 12 bases lying between them. The CDR3 nucleotides read TGTGCCAGCTCACCAAGATCGGGGGGCCAGCCCCAGCATTTT. The encoded protein is CASSPRSGGQPQHF.

The chain uses TRBV6-2 or TRBV6-3 and TRBJ2-4, with a weak D call TRBD2 (5 bases). The CDR3 is 13 residues long. V was cut by 2 bases and J by 5 bases, with 7 bases left in between. The germline CDR1 and CDR2 sequences are MNHEY and SVGEGT. The CDR3 DNA follows: TGTGCCAGCAGTTACCCCGGGGAAAACATTCAGTACTTC. Translated: CASSYPGENIQYF.

There are a few counts of this clonotype. The rearrangement joins TRBV18 to TRBJ2-5; 9 nucleotides align to TRBD1. CDR1 KGHSH and CDR2 LQKENI come from the germline V gene. The CDR3 is 14 residues long. V was clipped by 3 bases and J by 5 bases; unmatched bases: 4. This CDR3 reads CASSPTGGEETQYF. Here the CDR3 DNA reads TGTGCCAGCTCACCGACAGGGGGGGAGGAGACCCAGTACTTC.

The rearrangement joins TRBV20-1 to TRBJ2-5; D possibly corresponds to TRBD1 (6 bases). The CDR3 is made up of 13 amino acids. Germline V gene sequence: CDR1 DFQATT, CDR2 SNEGSKA (reference sequence). Trimming pared 3 bases from V and 3 bases from J, leaving 11 bases between. CDR3 nucleotides: TGCAGTGCTAGGGGGACACCTAAAGAGACCCAGTACTTC. Translated, it gives CSARGTPKETQYF.